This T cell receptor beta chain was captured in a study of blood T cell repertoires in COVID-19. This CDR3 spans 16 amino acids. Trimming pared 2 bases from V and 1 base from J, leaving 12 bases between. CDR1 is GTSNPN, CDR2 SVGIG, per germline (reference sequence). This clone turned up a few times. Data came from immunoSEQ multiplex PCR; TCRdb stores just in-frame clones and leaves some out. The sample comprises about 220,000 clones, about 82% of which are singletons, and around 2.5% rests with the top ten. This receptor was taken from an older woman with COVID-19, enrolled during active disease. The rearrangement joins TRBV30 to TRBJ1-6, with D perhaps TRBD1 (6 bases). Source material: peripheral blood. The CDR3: CAWSKGGRSYNSPLHF. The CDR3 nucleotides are TGTGCCTGGAGTAAGGGGGGGAGGTCCTATAATTCACCCCTCCACTTT.